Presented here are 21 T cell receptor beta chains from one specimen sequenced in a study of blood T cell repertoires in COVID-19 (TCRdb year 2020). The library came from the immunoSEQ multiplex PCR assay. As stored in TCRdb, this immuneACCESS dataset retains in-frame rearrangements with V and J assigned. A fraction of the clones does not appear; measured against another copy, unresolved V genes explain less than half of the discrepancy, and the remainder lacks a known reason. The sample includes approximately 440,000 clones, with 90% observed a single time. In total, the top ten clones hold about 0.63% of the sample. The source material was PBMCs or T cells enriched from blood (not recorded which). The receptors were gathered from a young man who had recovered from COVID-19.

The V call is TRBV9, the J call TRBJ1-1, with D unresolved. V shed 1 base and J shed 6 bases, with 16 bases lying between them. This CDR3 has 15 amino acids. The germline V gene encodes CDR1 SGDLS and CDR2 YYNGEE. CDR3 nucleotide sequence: TGTGCCAGCAGCGTAAGTAACACAGAACGTGCTGAAGCTTTCTTT. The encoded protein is CASSVSNTERAEAFF.

The CDR3 loop reads CSVEPQTGPLNTEAFF. CDR3 DNA sequence: TGCAGCGTTGAGCCCCAGACAGGGCCCTTGAACACTGAAGCTTTCTTT. The rearrangement joins TRBV29-1 to TRBJ1-1, with 7 nucleotides matching TRBD1. The germline V gene encodes CDR1 SQVTM and CDR2 ANQGSEA. This CDR3 has 16 residues. V trimming: 3 bases; J trimming: 0 bases; junction bases outside the gene matches: 10. The complete variable domain, with remaining parts taken from reference TRBV29-1 and TRBJ1-1, reads SAVISQKPSRDICQRGTSLTIQCQVDSQVTMMFWYRQQPGQSLTLIATANQGSEATYESGFVIDKFPISRPNLTFSTLTVSNMSPEDSSIYLCSVEPQTGPLNTEAFFGQGTRLTVV.

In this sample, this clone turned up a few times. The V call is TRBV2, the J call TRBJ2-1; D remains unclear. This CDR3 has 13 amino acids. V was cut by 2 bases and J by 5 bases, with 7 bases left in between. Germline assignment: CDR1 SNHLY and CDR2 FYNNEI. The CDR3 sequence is CASSEQAHNEQFF. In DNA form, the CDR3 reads TGTGCCAGCAGTGAACAGGCTCACAATGAGCAGTTCTTC.

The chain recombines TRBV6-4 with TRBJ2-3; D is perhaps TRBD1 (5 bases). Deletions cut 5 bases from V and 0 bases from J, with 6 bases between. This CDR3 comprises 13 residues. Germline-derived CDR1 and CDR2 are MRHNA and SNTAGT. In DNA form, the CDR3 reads TGTGCCAGCAGTTCAGGGAGCACAGATACGCAGTATTTT. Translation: CASSSGSTDTQYF.

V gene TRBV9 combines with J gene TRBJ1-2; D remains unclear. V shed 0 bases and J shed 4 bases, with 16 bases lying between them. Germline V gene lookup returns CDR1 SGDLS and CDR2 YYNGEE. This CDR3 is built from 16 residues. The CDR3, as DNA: TGTGCCAGCAGCGTAGATGGAGAGGGCTCAAGCTATGGCTACACCTTC. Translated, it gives CASSVDGEGSSYGYTF. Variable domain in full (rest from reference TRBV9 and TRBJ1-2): DSGVTQTPKHLITATGQRVTLRCSPRSGDLSVYWYQQSLDQGLQFLIQYYNGEERAKGNILERFSAQQFPDLHSELNLSSLELGDSALYFCASSVDGEGSSYGYTFGSGTRLTVV.

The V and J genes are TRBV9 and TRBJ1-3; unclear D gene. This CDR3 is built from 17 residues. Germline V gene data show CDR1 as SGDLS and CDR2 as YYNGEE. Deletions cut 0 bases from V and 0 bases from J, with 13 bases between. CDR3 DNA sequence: TGTGCCAGCAGCGTAGCCTCCTTTCCGAGCTCTGGAAACACCATATATTTT. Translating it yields CASSVASFPSSGNTIYF.

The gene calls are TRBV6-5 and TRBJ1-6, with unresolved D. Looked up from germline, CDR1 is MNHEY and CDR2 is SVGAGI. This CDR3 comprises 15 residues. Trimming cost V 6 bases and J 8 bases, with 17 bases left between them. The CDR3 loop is CASRPRPGYDSPLHF. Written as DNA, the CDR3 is TGTGCCAGCAGGCCCCGTCCGGGGTACGATTCACCCCTCCACTTT.

The DNA for the CDR3 is TGTGCCAGCAGCCCCCAGTCCTACAATGAGCAGTTCTTC. Translation: CASSPQSYNEQFF. The chain employs TRBV11-2 and TRBJ2-1; no reliable D call. CDR1 SGHAT and CDR2 FQNNGV come from the germline V gene. Trimming pared 5 bases from V and 1 base from J, leaving 6 bases between. This CDR3 region has 13 residues.

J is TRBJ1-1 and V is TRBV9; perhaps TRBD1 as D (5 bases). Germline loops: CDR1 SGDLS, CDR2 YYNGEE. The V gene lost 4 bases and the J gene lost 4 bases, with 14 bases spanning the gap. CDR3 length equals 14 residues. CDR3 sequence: CASSPGVLFTEAFF. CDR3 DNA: TGTGCCAGCAGCCCGGGGGTTTTGTTCACTGAAGCTTTCTTT.

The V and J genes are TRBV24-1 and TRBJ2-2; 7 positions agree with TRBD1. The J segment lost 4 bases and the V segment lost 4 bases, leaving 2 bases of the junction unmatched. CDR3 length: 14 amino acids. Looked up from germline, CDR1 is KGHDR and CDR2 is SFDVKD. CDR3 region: CATSEYRGTGELFF. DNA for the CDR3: TGTGCCACCAGTGAATACAGGGGCACCGGGGAGCTGTTTTTT.

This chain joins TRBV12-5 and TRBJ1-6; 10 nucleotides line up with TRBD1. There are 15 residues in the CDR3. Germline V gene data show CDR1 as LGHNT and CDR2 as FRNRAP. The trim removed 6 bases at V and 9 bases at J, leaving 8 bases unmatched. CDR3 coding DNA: TGTGCTAGTGGGAAACTCGGGACAGGGGCTTCACCCCTCCACTTT. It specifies CASGKLGTGASPLHF.

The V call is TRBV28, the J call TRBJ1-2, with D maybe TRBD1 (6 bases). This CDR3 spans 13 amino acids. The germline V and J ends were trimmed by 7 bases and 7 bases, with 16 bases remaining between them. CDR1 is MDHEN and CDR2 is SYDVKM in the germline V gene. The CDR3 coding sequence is TGTGCCAGCACATTCAGGGGATTTGTTGGCTACACCTTC. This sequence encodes CASTFRGFVGYTF.

CDR3 coding DNA: TGTGCCAGCAGCAGCGGTAGCTACGAGCAGTACTTC. Translation: CASSSGSYEQYF. This sequence joins TRBV27 and TRBJ2-7, with a tentative D call TRBD2 (5 bases). CDR1 is MNHEY, CDR2 SMNVEV, per germline (reference sequence). The CDR3 is 12 amino acids. The V end was cut by 6 bases, the J end by 3 bases, with 9 bases between.

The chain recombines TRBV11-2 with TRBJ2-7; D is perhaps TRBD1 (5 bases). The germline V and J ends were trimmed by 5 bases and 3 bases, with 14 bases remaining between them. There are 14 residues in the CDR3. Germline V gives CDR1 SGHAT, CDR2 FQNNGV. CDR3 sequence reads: CASSQIQGYYEQYF. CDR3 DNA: TGTGCCAGCAGCCAAATCCAGGGTTACTACGAGCAGTACTTC.

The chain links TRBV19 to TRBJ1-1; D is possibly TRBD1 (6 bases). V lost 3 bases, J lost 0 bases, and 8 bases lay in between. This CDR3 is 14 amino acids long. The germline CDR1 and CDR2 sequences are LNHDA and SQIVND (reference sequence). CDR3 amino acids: CASSMDRVNTEAFF. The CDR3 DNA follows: TGTGCCAGTAGTATGGACAGAGTGAACACTGAAGCTTTCTTT.

CDR3 DNA: TGTGCCAGCAGCTTTTATCGGGGGGGCGCAGATACGCAGTATTTT. Protein product: CASSFYRGGADTQYF. The rearrangement joins TRBV7-8 to TRBJ2-3, with 8 bases identical to TRBD2. The ends lost 3 bases at V and 4 bases at J; junction bases unmatched: 6. The CDR3 length is 15 residues. CDR1 is SGHVS and CDR2 is FQNEAQ in the germline V gene.

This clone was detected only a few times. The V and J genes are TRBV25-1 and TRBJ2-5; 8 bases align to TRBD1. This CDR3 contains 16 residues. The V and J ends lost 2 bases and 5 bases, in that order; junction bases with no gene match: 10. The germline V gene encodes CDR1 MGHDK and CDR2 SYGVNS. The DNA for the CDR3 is TGTGCCAGCAGTGAAGGGGGCAGGGGGCAGGCGGAGACCCAGTACTTC. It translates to CASSEGGRGQAETQYF.

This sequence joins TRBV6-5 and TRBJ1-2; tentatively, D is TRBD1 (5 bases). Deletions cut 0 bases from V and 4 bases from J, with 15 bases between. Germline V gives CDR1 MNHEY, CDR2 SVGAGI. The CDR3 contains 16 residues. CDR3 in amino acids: CASSYSNPGNGYGYTF. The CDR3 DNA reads TGTGCCAGCAGTTACTCGAATCCAGGGAATGGCTATGGCTACACCTTC.

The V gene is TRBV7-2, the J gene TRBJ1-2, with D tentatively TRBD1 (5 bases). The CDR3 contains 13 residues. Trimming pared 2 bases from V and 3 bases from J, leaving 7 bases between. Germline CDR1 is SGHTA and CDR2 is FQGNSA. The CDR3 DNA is TGTGCCAGCAGCTTACAGGGCTACTATGGCTACACCTTC. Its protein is CASSLQGYYGYTF.

CDR3 protein: CSASEGGPYEQYF. In DNA form, the CDR3 reads TGCAGTGCTAGTGAGGGGGGGCCATACGAGCAGTACTTC. This sequence joins TRBV20-1 and TRBJ2-7; weak D call: TRBD2 (7 bases). CDR3 length equals 13 residues. Germline-derived CDR1 and CDR2 are DFQATT and SNEGSKA (reference sequence). V gave up 3 bases and J gave up 4 bases, with 13 bases separating them.

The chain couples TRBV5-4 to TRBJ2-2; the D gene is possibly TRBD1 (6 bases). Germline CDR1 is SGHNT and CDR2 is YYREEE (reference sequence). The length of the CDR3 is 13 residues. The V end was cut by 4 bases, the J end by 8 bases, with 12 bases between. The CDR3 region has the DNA TGTGCCAGCAGCACAGGACAGACGGGGGAGCTGTTTTTT. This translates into CASSTGQTGELFF.